This T cell receptor (beta chain) was sequenced for a study of T cell responses to AZD1222 COVID-19 vaccine. Worth noting for this clone: What it recognizes is unknown.

Produced via immunoSEQ multiplex PCR; TCRdb's table is partial and in-frame only. The table shows 150,000 or so clones, with approximately 91% occurring only once. Unmatched junction bases numbered 14, after V lost 5 bases and J lost 5 bases. In germline, CDR1 is SGHAT, CDR2 FQNNGV. The CDR3 runs 18 residues. Study observations and caveats: Donors were mostly white British, more females; clonal diversity possibly underestimated.

Sample: peripheral blood, taken on day 0 of AZD1222 vaccination. V gene TRBV11-2 combines with J gene TRBJ2-5, with 13 positions matching TRBD2. This TCR was sampled from an adult in good health. CDR3 in amino acids: CASSPAPTSGRPWETQYF. CDR3 sequence (DNA): TGTGCCAGCAGCCCGGCCCCGACTAGCGGGAGGCCGTGGGAGACCCAGTACTTC.